A selection of T cell receptor beta chains follows, all from one sample in a study of cytotoxic CD8 clonotypes in ibrutinib-treated CLL. Sequencing was performed with immunoSEQ multiplex PCR; in TCRdb, only in-frame clones are kept and a portion is missing. Of about 200,000 clones listed, roughly 72% are singletons. The sequenced sample was PBMCs, obtained after 24 months of ibrutinib treatment. The receptors originated from a human donor with chronic lymphocytic leukemia. The CDR3 runs from the conserved cysteine through the conserved F or W. The order of the fields is clone size, V gene, D gene, J gene, CDR3 DNA, CDR3 protein. A D gene is named only where the DNA matches it firmly. Only part of the rows carry a size: once, few, many, or a class if the clone is expanded.

NA	TRBV7-7	NA	TRBJ2-1	TGTGCCAGCAGCCCGTCGACCAAATCTGAGCAGTTCTTC	CASSPSTKSEQFF
NA	TRBV7-2	NA	TRBJ1-2	TGTGCCAGCAGCTCAAACCCCCCGGACTATGGCTACACCTTC	CASSSNPPDYGYTF
few	TRBV7-9	TRBD1	TRBJ2-4	TGTGCCAGCAGACCACCAGGGGGTGGGTCCAAAAACATTCAGTACTTC	CASRPPGGGSKNIQYF
NA	TRBV9	NA	TRBJ1-4	TGTGCCAGCAGCCCCGACTCCGGGAAATACGAAAAACTGTTTTTT	CASSPDSGKYEKLFF
NA	TRBV27	TRBD1	TRBJ2-3	TGTGCCAGCAGCAAACAGACAGGGAACCCCACAGATACGCAGTATTTT	CASSKQTGNPTDTQYF
NA	TRBV28	NA	TRBJ1-5	TGTGCCAGCAGTTCCCCCAATCAGCCCCAGCATTTT	CASSSPNQPQHF
NA	TRBV29-1	TRBD1	TRBJ2-3	TGCAGCGTGGGACAGGTCACAGATACGCAGTATTTT	CSVGQVTDTQYF
few	TRBV29-1	TRBD2	TRBJ2-5	TGCAGCGCTCCCAAGACTAGCGGAGGGTGGGAGACCCAGTACTTC	CSAPKTSGGWETQYF
NA	TRBV5-4	NA	TRBJ1-2	TGTGCCAGCAGCCGGTCCCAAGCCGGCTACACCTTC	CASSRSQAGYTF
NA	TRBV7-9	NA	TRBJ2-5	TGTGCCAGCAGAAAGCTCGAGACCCAGTACTTC	CASRKLETQYF
NA	TRBV29-1	TRBD2	TRBJ2-5	TGCAGCGTTGAAGATTGGCGAATAGCGGGATATGGAGAGACCCAGTACTTC	CSVEDWRIAGYGETQYF
NA	TRBV11-2	TRBD2	TRBJ2-7	TGTGCCAGCAGCTCCGGCAATAGCGGGACGACCTACGAGCAGTACTTC	CASSSGNSGTTYEQYF
NA	TRBV30	TRBD1	TRBJ1-1	TGTGCCTGGATAGGGGGCGGGACTGAAGCTTTCTTT	CAWIGGGTEAFF
few	TRBV19	NA	TRBJ1-2	TGTGCCAGTAGTATACAGGGCCCTAGGAAGGGCTACACCTTC	CASSIQGPRKGYTF
NA	TRBV27	NA	TRBJ2-1	TGTGCCAGCAGTTTATACCCCCGGCTGGACAATTCCTACAATGAGCAGTTCTTC	CASSLYPRLDNSYNEQFF
NA	TRBV30	NA	TRBJ2-3	TGTGCCGTAGACGCAAAGGAGCACACAGATACGCAGTATTTT	CAVDAKEHTDTQYF
once	TRBV5-1	NA	TRBJ1-2	TGCGCCAGCAGCTTGGTAACCATACGGGATGGCTACACCTTC	CASSLVTIRDGYTF
NA	TRBV29-1	NA	TRBJ2-3	TGCAGCGTTCAACGGGACCCGATGGCAGATACGCAGTATTTT	CSVQRDPMADTQYF
NA	TRBV2	TRBD1	TRBJ1-5	TGTGCCAGCAGAGATTCAGGGGGCGGGGGCAATCAGCCCCAGCATTTT	CASRDSGGGGNQPQHF
NA	TRBV4-3	NA	TRBJ2-1	TGCGCCAGCAGCCAAGAGCGTCTGACAGGTTCTGAGCAGTTCTTC	CASSQERLTGSEQFF